The clone carrying this T cell receptor (beta chain) was seen once. These data belong to a study of blood T cell repertoires in COVID-19. Study in general: Acute and convalescent COVID-19 samples came from the United States, Italy and Spain. In each case, the material was cDNA or gDNA derived from T cells, B-cell-depleted T cells, or PBMCs.

In the original analysis: Estimated nucleated cell counts came from reference gene primer amplification. Produced via immunoSEQ multiplex PCR; TCRdb's table is partial and in-frame only. That table supplies the V and J calls and clone size; D and trimming were determined from the DNA. The sample lists tens of thousands of clones, 85% seen once, with roughly 10% in the top ten. The CDR3 runs 14 residues. In germline, CDR1 is MNHEY, CDR2 SVGAGI. The V gene lost 5 bases and the J gene lost 4 bases, with 13 bases spanning the gap. The clonotype was recovered from a human donor in a cohort sampled during active COVID-19. The chain joins TRBV6-5 to TRBJ2-3; tentatively, D is TRBD2 (6 bases). Sample: peripheral blood. The CDR3 is CASSRRGGPDTQYF. DNA for the CDR3: TGTGCCAGCAGTAGGAGGGGAGGCCCAGATACGCAGTATTTT.